A selection of T cell receptor beta chains follows, all from one sample in a study of shared clonotypes between healthy human individuals. The assay was immunoSEQ multiplex PCR, and TCRdb's table has in-frame clones only and misses some. There are 550,000 to 800,000 clones in the sample; around two thirds occur only once, and roughly 1.7% lies in the top ten. The sample was memory CD4+ T cells sorted from blood. All receptors come from a woman aged 25 to 39 in good health. CDR3s include the opening cysteine and the closing phenylalanine or tryptophan. The order of the fields is V gene, D gene, J gene, clone size, CDR3 DNA, CDR3 protein. The D gene is left open where the match is weak. Not every row has a clone size; where given, it reads once, few, many or a size class.

>TRBV2|TRBD1|TRBJ2-1|NA
TGTGCCAGCAATAGTAGGGGACAGGGGATGAATGAGCAGTTCTTC
CASNSRGQGMNEQFF
>TRBV6-1|NA|TRBJ1-4|few
TGTGCCAGCAGTGAGAGCCGGACGGCAACTAATGAAAAACTGTTTTTT
CASSESRTATNEKLFF
>TRBV5-8|NA|TRBJ2-2|NA
TGTGCCAGCAGGTCCAGAGGGACCGGGGAGCTGTTTTTT
CASRSRGTGELFF
>TRBV5-1|NA|TRBJ2-3|NA
TGCGCCAGCGGGACGCATGACCCTTCTTCAGATACGCAGTATTTT
CASGTHDPSSDTQYF
>TRBV5-4|NA|TRBJ2-7|once
TGTGCCAGCAGCTGGCCACCGACAGGAGGAGCCTACGAGCAGTACTTC
CASSWPPTGGAYEQYF
>TRBV6-6|NA|TRBJ2-1|NA
TGTGCCAGCACCGGGAGTGTAAATGAGCAGTTCTTC
CASTGSVNEQFF
>TRBV6-1|NA|TRBJ2-2|NA
TGTGCCAGCAGTGACACCGGGGAGCTGTTTTTT
CASSDTGELFF
>TRBV30|TRBD1|TRBJ1-1|NA
TGTGCCTTTTCCAGGGACAGGGTTACTGAAGCTTTCTTT
CAFSRDRVTEAFF
>TRBV15|TRBD2|TRBJ2-3|NA
TGTGCCACCAGCAGAAAGCGGGAGGCTGGAGATACGCAGTATTTT
CATSRKREAGDTQYF
>TRBV11-3|TRBD2|TRBJ2-3|NA
TGTGCCAGCAGCTCGCAGCGGGAGGGCACAGATACGCAGTATTTT
CASSSQREGTDTQYF
>TRBV7-2|TRBD2|TRBJ2-5|NA
TGTGCCAGCAGCTCGGGACTAGCGGGAGGTCCCTCTACGGAGACCCAGTACTTC
CASSSGLAGGPSTETQYF
>TRBV7-8|NA|TRBJ1-3|NA
TGTGCCAGCAGCTTGTGGCGGATCTCTGGAAACACCATATATTTT
CASSLWRISGNTIYF
>TRBV7-3|NA|TRBJ1-1|few
TGTGCCAGCAGCTTACAGCGGGACACTGAAGCTTTCTTT
CASSLQRDTEAFF
>TRBV29-1|NA|TRBJ1-2|NA
TGCAGCGCCGAGGGAGGCCCACCTAACTATGGCTACACCTTC
CSAEGGPPNYGYTF
>TRBV19|TRBD1|TRBJ2-7|once
TGTGCCACGGGCAGGACAGGCAATTCCTACGAGCAGTACTTC
CATGRTGNSYEQYF
>TRBV10-1|NA|TRBJ2-1|NA
TGCGCCAGCAGTGACAGCGGTTCCTACAATGAGCAGTTCTTC
CASSDSGSYNEQFF
>TRBV20-1|NA|TRBJ2-7|NA
TGCAGTGCCATCCAAGCTAACGAGCAGTACTTC
CSAIQANEQYF